This T cell receptor (beta chain) was retrieved from a study of blood T cell repertoires in COVID-19. Study background: COVID-19 samples from acute and convalescent phases originated in the United States, Italy and Spain.

Assay: immunoSEQ multiplex PCR; the TCRdb copy retains only in-frame clones and omits some. The sample contains under 200,000 clones, roughly 90% of which appear only once. With V trimmed by 3 bases and J by 7 bases, 5 bases remained unmatched. The CDR3 is 13 residues long. The germline V gene encodes CDR1 KGHSH and CDR2 LQKENI. The clonotype originates from a man between 50 and 59 years old with acute or convalescent COVID-19. This chain links TRBV18 with TRBJ2-5, with 7 bases identical to TRBD1. Sequencing was carried out using peripheral blood. For the CDR3, the DNA is TGTGCCAGCTCACCGGACAGGAGGTCGACCCAGTACTTC. As protein: CASSPDRRSTQYF.